This T cell receptor (beta chain) was sequenced for a study of post-analysis software for immune sequencing data. Looking at the study overall: Both relapsing-remitting and secondary progressive multiple sclerosis featured among the disease courses, as did progressive-relapsing multiple sclerosis.

Each TCR beta cDNA library carried unique molecular identifiers. T cells numbering 1 to 10 million yielded cDNA molecules that totaled about 500,000. Via MiXCR, TCRdb re-called the PCR reads, giving one row per CDR3 protein. The sample has around 500,000 distinct CDR3 sequences; less than 40% are singletons. Germline values: CDR1 SGHRS, CDR2 YFSETQ. The V segment lost 6 bases and the J segment 9 bases; nucleotides outside the gene matches: 15. CDR3 length: 15 amino acids. Study-wide points: Controls' normalized Chao1 diversity significantly exceeded that of multiple sclerosis patients. When patients were compared with controls, a handful of TRBV segments were more frequent, TRBV5-6, TRBV5-1 and TRBV20-1 among them. Strong co-clustering by F measure was evident for samples that had been prepared in the same batch.

Of note for this clonotype: Its target is unknown.

Sequenced sample: blood. The chain employs TRBV5-1 and TRBJ2-1, with 7 positions matching TRBD1. The sequence was collected from a girl between 2 and 17 years old with multiple sclerosis. CDR3 residues: CASKGEGAEFGEQFF. CDR3 nucleotides: TGCGCCAGCAAGGGCGAGGGGGCCGAATTTGGTGAGCAGTTCTTC.